Below are 5 T cell receptor beta chains sequenced from a single sample in a study of post-analysis software for immune sequencing data. Overall study results and limits: Among 4 or 5 TRBV segments more frequent in patients than controls were TRBV5-6, TRBV5-1 and TRBV20-1.

What these receptors recognize is not known. TCR beta libraries were prepared from cDNA with unique molecular identifiers. TCRdb recomputed calls from the PCR reads with MiXCR, one row per CDR3 protein. The sample has 820,000 or so distinct CDR3 sequences, about 53% seen once. The specimen was blood. The receptors here all came from a girl aged 10 to 17 with multiple sclerosis.

V gene TRBV7-6 combines with J gene TRBJ2-4; 9 nucleotides align to TRBD1. Trimming cost V 5 bases and J 2 bases; bases outside gene matches: 7. The CDR3 loop spans 16 amino acids. Germline V gives CDR1 SGHVS, CDR2 FNYEAQ. The CDR3 protein is CASSPTGTGTKNIQYF. The CDR3 coding sequence is TGTGCCAGCAGCCCGACCGGGACAGGGACCAAAAACATTCAGTACTTC.

The table lists this clonotype with a few counts. Compared with germline, one end of the junction differs, possibly owing to a read error. The gene calls are TRBV5-1 and TRBJ2-3, with 7 bases matching TRBD1. CDR3 length: 14 residues. Germline V gene sequence: CDR1 SGHRS, CDR2 YFSETQ. The DNA for the CDR3 is TGCGCCAGTAGCTTCGGACAGGATCCAGATACGCAGTATTTT. It is translated as CASSFGQDPDTQYF. Full variable domain (missing parts from reference TRBV5-1 and TRBJ2-3): KAGVTQTPRYLIKTRGQQVTLSCSPISGHRSVSWYQQTPGQGLQFLFEYFSETQRNKGNFPGRFSGRQFSNSRSEMNVSTLELGDSALYLCASSFGQDPDTQYFGPGTRLTVL.

This sequence joins TRBV5-1 and TRBJ2-4; 7 nucleotides align to TRBD1. The J call may be faulty, since TRBJ2-7 better matches the DNA end. CDR3 size: 15 residues. Germline V CDR1 and CDR2: SGHRS, YFSETQ. The CDR3 region is CASSLLGTAAYEQYF. The CDR3 DNA is TGCGCCAGCAGCTTGTTAGGGACAGCCGCCTACGAGCAGTACTTC.

The chain links TRBV21-1 to TRBJ2-1; the table's TRBD1 call for D was not verified on the DNA. TRBV21-1 is noted as a pseudogene. CDR3 length equals 18 residues. CDR3 residues: CASSEPEPGPNSYNEQFF. The CDR3 bases are TGTGCCAGCAGCGAACCCGAACCGGGACCCAACTCCTACAATGAGCAGTTCTTC.

The chain combines TRBV5-1 with TRBJ1-1; D ambiguous. V was shortened by 4 bases and J by 7 bases, with 20 bases between the two germline ends. Germline V gene lookup returns CDR1 SGHRS and CDR2 YFSETQ. The CDR3 consists of 15 residues. The DNA of the CDR3 is TGCGCCAGCAGCGGGAGGGAGCCCCTGGGCGTTGAAGCTTTCTTT. The encoded protein is CASSGREPLGVEAFF.